The next 2 T cell receptor beta chains were all read from a single sample in a study of regulatory T cells in long-lasting Graves disease. Library construction for TCR beta used iRepertoire HTBI primers and Arm-PCR of CDR3 regions. TCRdb ran MiXCR on the multiplex PCR reads and lists one entry per CDR3 protein. The sample lists about 440,000 distinct CDR3 sequences; about 15% were seen once. Sample time point: newly diagnosed GD, antithyroid drugs for less than 3 months. From RNA extracted from PBMCs, the TCR library was made. The data were also submitted as part of a second study, on T cells in Graves' hyperthyroidism and ophthalmopathy.

This sample comprised peripheral blood mononuclear cells (PBMCs), obtained at new diagnosis, from a patient treated with antithyroid drugs. These receptors originate from a woman in her 30s with Graves disease.

J is TRBJ1-2 and V is TRBV6-1, with D perhaps TRBD1 (5 bases). This CDR3 has 14 amino acids. Germline V gene data show CDR1 as MNHNS and CDR2 as SASEGT. V was trimmed by 7 bases and J by 3 bases, leaving 15 bases between them. CDR3 residues: CASTDFQGDYGYTF. CDR3 DNA: TGTGCCAGCACCGACTTCCAGGGAGACTATGGCTACACCTTC.

The V call is TRBV29-1, the J call TRBJ2-3; 12 positions agree with TRBD2. In germline, CDR1 is SQVTM, CDR2 ANQGSEA. The CDR3 length is 15 residues. The trim removed 4 bases at V and 0 bases at J, leaving 2 bases unmatched. In DNA form, the CDR3 reads TGCAGCGTTGGGACTAGCGGGATGAGCACAGATACGCAGTATTTT. Amino acid sequence: CSVGTSGMSTDTQYF.